These 28 T cell receptor beta chains were sequenced from one sample in a study of Graves' ophthalmopathy and Graves' hyperthyroidism. Researchers took RNA transcripts and amplified TCR beta CDR3 regions from them. The first-round RT-PCR employed HTBI primers together with the Qiagen OneStep RT-PCR kit. A multiplex PCR was then performed as the second round. TCRdb fed the multiplex PCR reads into MiXCR, producing one record per CDR3 protein. The repertoire holds over a million distinct CDR3 sequences, with 35% to 45% as singletons. Sequenced input: peripheral blood or thyroid tissue (not recorded which). The receptors originated from an adult man with Graves' hyperthyroidism.

On this clonotype itself: A much larger clone differs by one base, so this may be a read error. The V gene is TRBV12-3 or TRBV12-4, the J gene TRBJ1-1; TRBD1 is a possible D gene (5 bases). The CDR3 extends over 13 amino acids. CDR3 sequence: CTSSSQVRTEAFF. The CDR3 DNA reads as TGTACCAGCAGTTCACAGGTACGCACTGAAGCTTTCTTT.

The rearrangement uses TRBV14 and TRBJ2-2; no clear D gene. Trimming removed 5 bases at V and 6 bases at J, with 13 bases between. CDR1 and CDR2 (germline): SGHDN, FVKESK. This CDR3 spans 14 amino acids. CDR3 nucleotides: TGTGCCAGCAGCGAACAAGACGTAGCCGGGGAGCTGTTTTTT. The encoded protein is CASSEQDVAGELFF.

This clonotype occurred many times. This chain uses TRBV7-9 with TRBJ1-3; no clear D. V lost 1 base, J lost 0 bases, and 10 bases lay in between. This CDR3 spans 16 amino acids. The germline V gene has CDR1 SEHNR and CDR2 FQNEAQ (reference sequence). The CDR3 sequence: CASSLGFRGSGNTIYF. The DNA of the CDR3 is TGTGCCAGCAGCTTAGGATTCCGCGGCTCTGGAAACACCATATATTTT.

The CDR3 nucleotides are TGTGCCAGTAGTGCCGACTACATCAGGACCTACGAGCAGTACTTC. Amino acid sequence: CASSADYIRTYEQYF. The chain couples TRBV19 to TRBJ2-7; D might be TRBD2 (5 bases). Germline assignment: CDR1 LNHDA and CDR2 SQIVND (reference sequence). V lost 5 bases to trimming and J lost 2 bases, with 16 bases between them. The CDR3 is 15 residues long.

This chain links TRBV5-1 with TRBJ1-1; tentative D call: TRBD1 (5 bases). The V and J ends lost 1 base and 2 bases respectively, with 12 bases between them. The CDR3 is 15 amino acids. Germline assignment: CDR1 SGHRS and CDR2 YFSETQ. As DNA, the CDR3 is TGCGCCAGCAGCTTGTATCCAGGGTCTAACACTGAAGCTTTCTTT. Protein product: CASSLYPGSNTEAFF.

The V gene is TRBV9, the J gene TRBJ2-7; 11 positions agree with TRBD1. Germline CDR1 reads SGDLS; CDR2 reads YYNGEE. Trimming at V came to 0 bases and at J to 3 bases, leaving 5 bases not matched to a gene. The CDR3 consists of 16 residues. The CDR3 coding sequence is TGTGCCAGCAGCGTAGGAGGACAGGGGGCCTACTACGAGCAGTACTTC. Translating it yields CASSVGGQGAYYEQYF.

In this sample, this clonotype turned up many times. The CDR3 sequence is CASRQQGWDTEAFF. CDR3 coding DNA: TGTGCCAGCAGGCAACAGGGGTGGGACACTGAAGCTTTCTTT. The V call is TRBV7-2, the J call TRBJ1-1, with 7 nucleotides matching TRBD1. This CDR3 comprises 14 residues. The ends lost 6 bases at V and 3 bases at J; junction bases unmatched: 7. CDR1 is SGHTA and CDR2 is FQGNSA in the germline V gene.

This clonotype was seen a handful of times. The chain links TRBV19 to TRBJ1-5; possibly TRBD1 for D (5 bases). V was pared by 7 bases and J by 4 bases, with 14 bases between. The CDR3 is 14 residues long. Germline V gene lookup returns CDR1 LNHDA and CDR2 SQIVND (reference sequence). The CDR3 bases are TGTGCCAGTACTGGGCCCCAGGGAAATCAGCCCCAGCATTTT. Amino acid sequence: CASTGPQGNQPQHF.

Note on this clonotype: One end of the junction does not line up with germline, which may come from a read error. The chain joins TRBV10-3 to TRBJ1-2; 7 positions agree with TRBD1. This CDR3 region has 14 residues. Germline V CDR1 and CDR2: ENHRY, SYGVKD. The CDR3 DNA sequence: TGTGCCAGCAGTGAGGACAGGACAAACTATGGCTACACCTTC. Protein product: CASSEDRTNYGYTF.

The CDR3 DNA reads as TGCAGTGCCCCTAGGGGTGTTAATAGCAATCAGCCCCAGCATTTT. Protein product: CSAPRGVNSNQPQHF. The chain links TRBV20-1 to TRBJ1-5; tentatively, D is TRBD1 (5 bases). V lost 6 bases and J 0 bases, leaving 15 bases between the germline ends. The CDR3 consists of 15 residues. In germline, CDR1 is DFQATT, CDR2 SNEGSKA (reference sequence).

The rearrangement joins TRBV7-9 to TRBJ2-7; TRBD2 matches 11 bases. V dropped 1 base and J dropped 1; count of bases not matched to a gene: 3. Germline-derived CDR1 and CDR2 are SEHNR and FQNEAQ (reference sequence). This CDR3 has 16 amino acids. CDR3 amino acids: CASSLVRLAGSYEQYF. The DNA for the CDR3 is TGTGCCAGCAGCTTAGTGCGACTAGCGGGGTCCTACGAGCAGTACTTC.

The rearrangement links TRBV20-1 to TRBJ2-3; D is undetermined. Per the germline V gene, CDR1 is DFQATT and CDR2 is SNEGSKA (reference sequence). Trimming stripped 6 bases from V and 2 bases from J, with 12 bases between. The CDR3 length is 13 residues. The CDR3 spells CSATLWDTDTQYF. As DNA, the CDR3 is TGCAGTGCAACCTTATGGGACACAGATACGCAGTATTTT.

This clonotype showed up many times. The chain combines TRBV29-1 with TRBJ2-7; 14 nucleotides line up with TRBD2. Looked up from germline, CDR1 is SQVTM and CDR2 is ANQGSEA. The CDR3 spans 14 residues. With 4 bases clipped from V and 5 bases from J, the junction kept 4 bases outside the gene matches. In DNA form, the CDR3 reads TGCAGCGTTGCAGGGACTAGCGGGAGAAACGAGCAGTACTTC. This codes for CSVAGTSGRNEQYF.

V is TRBV7-2 and J is TRBJ2-3; a weak D match, TRBD2 (5 bases). V was pared by 8 bases and J by 3 bases, with 9 bases between. Germline V gene data show CDR1 as SGHTA and CDR2 as FQGNSA. The CDR3 consists of 12 residues. The CDR3 sequence is CASFRDTDTQYF. As DNA, the CDR3 is TGTGCCAGCTTCCGGGATACAGATACGCAGTATTTT.

This clonotype was seen only a few times. The rearrangement links TRBV2 to TRBJ2-5; 11 bases align to TRBD2. This CDR3 has 18 residues. The ends lost 5 bases at V and 2 bases at J; junction bases unmatched: 13. Germline CDR1 reads SNHLY; CDR2 reads FYNNEI. CDR3 protein: CASSRTAWASGGQETQYF. In DNA, the CDR3 is TGTGCCAGCAGTCGAACGGCGTGGGCTAGCGGGGGGCAAGAGACCCAGTACTTC.

This clonotype showed up just a few times. V gene TRBV7-2 combines with J gene TRBJ2-7; the D gene is possibly TRBD2 (6 bases). Germline CDR1 and CDR2: SGHTA and FQGNSA. The CDR3 has 16 amino acids. Trimming removed 5 bases at V and 2 bases at J, with 19 bases between. The DNA for the CDR3 is TGTGCCAGCAGCCCACCGGAGGGTAAAAGACCCTACGAGCAGTACTTC. This sequence encodes CASSPPEGKRPYEQYF.

The chain is built from TRBV5-1 and TRBJ2-7, with TRBD1 matching over 12 bases. The CDR3 contains 15 residues. Germline loops: CDR1 SGHRS, CDR2 YFSETQ. Losses at the gene ends were 3 bases for V and 6 bases for J; bases not matched to a gene: 7. The CDR3 DNA reads TGCGCCAGCAGCTCATTCCCGGGACAGGGGGCCGAGCAGTACTTC. Protein product: CASSSFPGQGAEQYF. Combining the CDR3 with reference TRBV5-1 and TRBJ2-7 gives the whole variable domain KAGVTQTPRYLIKTRGQQVTLSCSPISGHRSVSWYQQTPGQGLQFLFEYFSETQRNKGNFPGRFSGRQFSNSRSEMNVSTLELGDSALYLCASSSFPGQGAEQYFGPGTRLTVT.

This clonotype occurred many times. This chain links TRBV5-1 with TRBJ2-7; D is unresolved. In germline, CDR1 is SGHRS, CDR2 YFSETQ. The CDR3 contains 16 residues. V was shortened by 3 bases and J by 0 bases, with 16 bases between the two germline ends. DNA for the CDR3: TGCGCCAGCAGCTCGAAGTCCGATAGTAGCTCCTACGAGCAGTACTTC. Translation gives CASSSKSDSSSYEQYF.

The rearrangement links TRBV7-2 to TRBJ1-1; D is unclear. CDR1 is SGHTA, CDR2 FQGNSA, per germline. V lost 5 bases to trimming and J lost 1 base, with 23 bases between them. The CDR3 covers 18 residues. CDR3 protein: CASSPPASASGRNTEAFF. In DNA form, the CDR3 reads TGTGCCAGCAGCCCCCCGGCCTCAGCAAGTGGAAGGAACACTGAAGCTTTCTTT.

A remark on this clonotype: A much larger clone differs from this one at a single base, so this may be a read error. This chain connects TRBV10-2 to TRBJ1-4; maybe TRBD1 (6 bases). The CDR3 has 15 residues. Germline CDR1 and CDR2: WSHSY and SAAADI. Trimming cost V 2 bases and J 12 bases, with 19 bases left between them. The CDR3: CASSEGRGSLQELFF. As DNA, the CDR3 is TGCGCCAGCAGTGAGGGCAGGGGATCGTTACAAGAACTGTTTTTT.

This rearrangement joins TRBV19 to TRBJ1-2; weak D call: TRBD1 (5 bases). Trimming stripped 10 bases from V and 8 bases from J, with 29 bases between. The CDR3 consists of 16 residues. CDR1 and CDR2 (germline): LNHDA, SQIVND (reference sequence). The CDR3 region is CATGGAGTGLSQGYTF. As DNA, the CDR3 is TGTGCCACAGGTGGAGCGGGAACAGGTCTTTCTCAAGGCTACACCTTC.

This clonotype was observed at least ten times. This chain uses TRBV29-1 with TRBJ1-2; 7 bases align to TRBD1. CDR1 SQVTM and CDR2 ANQGSEA come from the germline V gene. The CDR3 runs to 13 residues. J gave up 0 bases and V 4 bases, and 2 bases lay outside the gene matches. For the CDR3, the DNA is TGCAGCGTTGGGACAGGAACTAACTATGGCTACACCTTC. This codes for CSVGTGTNYGYTF.

The V call is TRBV6-5, the J call TRBJ1-1; no definite D call. The CDR3 length is 13 residues. V was pared by 6 bases and J by 1 base, with 9 bases between. CDR1 is MNHEY and CDR2 is SVGAGI in the germline V gene. The CDR3 reads CASRKGRNTEAFF. The CDR3 DNA follows: TGTGCCAGCAGGAAGGGAAGGAACACTGAAGCTTTCTTT.

This clonotype was counted at least ten times. The CDR3 bases are TGTGCCACCAGCCCGCTCCGTCACTACGAGCAGTACTTC. Encoded protein: CATSPLRHYEQYF. The chain carries TRBV15 and TRBJ2-7, with D unresolved. There are 13 residues in the CDR3. CDR1 and CDR2 (germline): LNHNV, YYDKDF (reference sequence). The V gene lost 5 bases and the J gene lost 3 bases, with 11 bases spanning the gap.

This clonotype was counted many times. The genes are TRBV19 and TRBJ2-5; D tentatively fits TRBD1 or TRBD2 (5 bases each). CDR3 length: 15 residues. Trimming removed 0 bases at V and 7 bases at J, with 15 bases between. CDR1 and CDR2 from the germline V gene are LNHDA and SQIVND (reference sequence). This CDR3 is CASSIDTGTGGTQYF. The DNA for the CDR3 is TGTGCCAGTAGTATAGATACCGGGACGGGTGGGACCCAGTACTTC. The variable domain in full, with the rest retrieved from reference TRBV19 and TRBJ2-5, is DGGITQSPKYLFRKEGQNVTLSCEQNLNHDAMYWYRQDPGQGLRLIYYSQIVNDFQKGDIAEGYSVSREKKESFPLTVTSAQKNPTAFYLCASSIDTGTGGTQYFGPGTRLLVL.

Many counts were recorded for this clonotype. This chain joins TRBV15 and TRBJ2-7, with 8 bases fitting TRBD1. From germline, CDR1 is LNHNV and CDR2 YYDKDF (reference sequence). CDR3 size: 15 residues. V was clipped by 0 bases and J by 4 bases; unmatched bases: 5. This CDR3 is CATSRDGTGSYEQYF. The CDR3 DNA follows: TGTGCCACCAGCAGAGATGGGACAGGCTCTTACGAGCAGTACTTC.

This clonotype was counted many times. This rearrangement joins TRBV2 to TRBJ1-1; D gene uncertain. CDR1 and CDR2 (germline): SNHLY, FYNNEI. The CDR3 spans 13 residues. Trimming took 8 bases from V and 3 from J, leaving 13 bases between them. CDR3 sequence (DNA): TGTGCCAGCCTAGCTCTTGTTCACACTGAAGCTTTCTTT. Protein product: CASLALVHTEAFF.

The table lists this clonotype with a few counts. The V and J genes are TRBV6-2 or TRBV6-3 and TRBJ2-5, with TRBD2 matching over 9 bases. V lost 2 bases to trimming and J lost 5 bases; unmatched junction nucleotides: 15. The length of the CDR3 is 18 residues. CDR1 is MNHEY and CDR2 is SVGEGT in the germline V gene. The CDR3 region is CASSYGIAGAFGRETQYF. As DNA, the CDR3 is TGTGCCAGCAGTTACGGGATAGCGGGAGCTTTCGGGAGGGAGACCCAGTACTTC.